This TCR beta chain came from a study of blood T cell repertoires in COVID-19. The CDR3 has 13 residues. V shed 8 bases and J shed 4 bases, with 14 bases lying between them. The germline V gene encodes CDR1 MNHEY and CDR2 SVGAGI. Measured with immunoSEQ multiplex PCR; TCRdb has only the in-frame clones, and not every one. The table includes a few hundred thousand clones, approximately 88% detected once. The chain uses TRBV6-5 and TRBJ1-1; D is perhaps TRBD1 (6 bases). This TCR came from a woman aged 25 to 39 with COVID-19, enrolled during active disease. The sequenced sample was peripheral blood. In DNA form, the CDR3 reads TGTGCCAGCGACCGTAAACAGGGCACTGAAGCTTTCTTT. Its protein is CASDRKQGTEAFF.